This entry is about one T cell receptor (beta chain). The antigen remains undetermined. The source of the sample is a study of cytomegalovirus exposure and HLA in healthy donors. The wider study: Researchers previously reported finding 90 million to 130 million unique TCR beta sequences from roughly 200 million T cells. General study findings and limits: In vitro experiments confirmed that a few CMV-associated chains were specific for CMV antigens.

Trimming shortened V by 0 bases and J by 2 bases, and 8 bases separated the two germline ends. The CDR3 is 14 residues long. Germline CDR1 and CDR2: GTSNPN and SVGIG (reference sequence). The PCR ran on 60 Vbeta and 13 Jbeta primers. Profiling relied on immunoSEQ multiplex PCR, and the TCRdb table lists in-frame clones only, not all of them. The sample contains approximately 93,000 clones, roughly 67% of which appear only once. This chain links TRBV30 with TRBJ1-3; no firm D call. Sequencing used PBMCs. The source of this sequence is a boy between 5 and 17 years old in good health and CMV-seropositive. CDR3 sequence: CAWSVRAAGNTIYF. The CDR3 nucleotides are TGTGCCTGGAGTGTACGCGCCGCTGGAAACACCATATATTTT.